This T cell receptor beta chain was obtained from a study of blood T cell repertoires in COVID-19. Study context: Spain, Italy and the United States supplied samples that represented acute and convalescent COVID-19. T cells, B-cell-depleted T cells, or PBMCs supplied cDNA or gDNA.

In the authors' workflow: The assay estimated nucleated cells by amplifying reference gene primers. Here immunoSEQ multiplex PCR was the method, and the copy in TCRdb shows in-frame clones only, minus some. The V and J calls and clone size come from that table; D and trimming were worked out from the DNA. The sample holds roughly 80,000 clones; roughly four fifths are singletons and the top ten take 21%. Germline V CDR1 and CDR2: SNHLY, FYNNEI. This CDR3 has 16 residues. Germline trimming cut 5 bases from V and 4 bases from J; bases unmatched to any gene: 10. The rearrangement links TRBV2 to TRBJ2-1; 8 bases fit TRBD2. The source of this sequence is a human donor in a cohort sampled during active COVID-19. Input material: peripheral blood. The CDR3 spells CASSPAGAGEYNEQFF. DNA of the CDR3: TGTGCCAGCAGTCCTGCAGGAGCGGGAGAATACAATGAGCAGTTCTTC.